This T cell receptor beta chain was documented in a study of patients and donors after allogeneic stem cell transplantation. TCRdb passed the RT-PCR reads through MiXCR, listing each CDR3 protein once. The table has roughly 960,000 distinct CDR3 sequences, under 20% seen once. Germline V gene sequence: CDR1 SNHLY, CDR2 FYNNEI. Trimming took off 10 bases at V and 5 bases at J, with 14 bases between the two ends. This CDR3 contains 13 residues. The sequence was obtained from a human donor who was either an allogeneic HSCT recipient or a stem cell or donor lymphocyte infusion donor (not recorded which). It is not recorded whose cells these are; they may come from a transplant donor. The sequenced sample was blood, either unsorted or a sorted T cell fraction (not recorded which). The chain links TRBV2 to TRBJ2-2, with a tentative D call TRBD1 (6 bases). For the CDR3, the DNA is TGTGCCACTGGGACACCTCAAACCGGGGAGCTGTTTTTT. As protein: CATGTPQTGELFF.